The 22 T cell receptor beta chains in this list originate from one sample, sequenced in a study of CD8 T cells in ankylosing spondylitis. TCRdb used MiXCR to reprocess the 5' RACE reads, holding one entry per CDR3 protein. Altogether 300,000 to 400,000 distinct CDR3 sequences are present, approximately 15% being singletons, with the ten largest covering about 1.1%. The specimen was blood, either unsorted or a sorted T cell fraction (not recorded which). Receptor source: a male donor with ankylosing spondylitis or in good health (not recorded which).

This clonotype was detected once. The CDR3 protein is CASSLGTTGAYEQYF. The CDR3 DNA is TGTGCCAGCAGCTTGGGAACAACGGGGGCCTACGAGCAGTACTTC. The chain uses TRBV5-5 and TRBJ2-7, with D tentatively TRBD2 (6 bases). CDR1 is SGHKS and CDR2 is YYEKEE in the germline V gene (reference sequence). CDR3 length: 15 amino acids. V lost 0 bases and J lost 2, with 12 bases in between.

This clonotype has only a few counts. This rearrangement joins TRBV5-1 to TRBJ2-3; TRBD2 is a possible D gene (5 bases). CDR3 size: 16 residues. Germline assignment: CDR1 SGHRS and CDR2 YFSETQ. Trimming took 4 bases from V and 3 from J, leaving 18 bases between them. CDR3 nucleotides: TGCGCCAGCAGCCTGCGGGCGGCCGGGAAAACAGATACGCAGTATTTT. The encoded protein is CASSLRAAGKTDTQYF.

In its sample, this clonotype was seen a few times. J is TRBJ2-3 and V is TRBV20-1, with 10 nucleotides matching TRBD1. From germline, CDR1 is DFQATT and CDR2 SNEGSKA (reference sequence). The CDR3 has 13 amino acids. Trimming removed 4 bases from V and 4 bases from J; junction bases left unmatched: 2. CDR3 nucleotides: TGCAGTGCTATGACAGGGGGCGCAGATACGCAGTATTTT. Protein sequence: CSAMTGGADTQYF.

This clonotype was detected ten times or more. A much larger clone lies one base from this, so it may be a read error. This rearrangement joins TRBV5-1 to TRBJ1-1; no firm D call. Germline values: CDR1 SGHRS, CDR2 YFSETQ. The V end lost 1 base, the J end lost 13 bases, and 20 bases lay between the germline ends. The length of the CDR3 is 14 residues. The CDR3 is CASSLNTETDLVFF. In DNA form, the CDR3 reads TGCGCCAGCAGCTTGAATACGGAAACGGACCTAGTTTTCTTT.

This clonotype has at least ten counts. The chain combines TRBV7-2 with TRBJ2-3; 11 nucleotides line up with TRBD2. CDR3 length: 16 residues. The V gene's germline CDR1 is SGHTA and CDR2 FQGNSA. J was trimmed by 1 base and V by 3 bases; bases with no gene match: 3. The CDR3, as DNA: TGTGCCAGCAGCTTGGGGACTAGCGGTGGCACAGATACGCAGTATTTT. Translated, it gives CASSLGTSGGTDTQYF. The variable domain in full, completed from reference TRBV7-2 and TRBJ2-3, reads GAGVSQSPSNKVTEKGKDVELRCDPISGHTALYWYRQSLGQGLEFLIYFQGNSAPDKSGLPSDRFSAERTGGSVSTLTIQRTQQEDSAVYLCASSLGTSGGTDTQYFGPGTRLTVL.

About this clonotype: A much larger clone differs by one base, so this may be a read error. This chain links TRBV29-1 with TRBJ1-1; D gene unclear. V was shortened by 4 bases and J by 13 bases, with 19 bases between the two germline ends. CDR1 SQVTM and CDR2 ANQGSEA come from the germline V gene. The CDR3 consists of 12 residues. The CDR3 nucleotides read TGCAGCGTTGTGTCTCAGGCGTTGCAAGATTTCTTT. It encodes CSVVSQALQDFF.

The rearrangement uses TRBV6-2 or TRBV6-3 and TRBJ2-7, with 14 bases fitting TRBD2. Germline V gene sequence: CDR1 MNHEY, CDR2 SVGEGT. V lost 6 bases, J lost 7 bases, and 26 bases stayed unmatched. CDR3 length: 21 amino acids. For the CDR3, the DNA is TGTGCCAGCAGCCTTCGCGCCGGGACTAGCGGGAGTTGGTCGATTCGTTGGGAGCAGTACTTC. As protein: CASSLRAGTSGSWSIRWEQYF.

This clonotype has only a few counts. The V and J genes are TRBV3-1 and TRBJ2-1; 14 bases align to TRBD2. V shed 1 base, J shed 10 bases, and the junction held 6 bases outside the gene matches. Looked up from germline, CDR1 is LGHDT and CDR2 is YNNKEL (reference sequence). The CDR3 totals 16 residues. The CDR3 spells CASSQGLAGGPGEQFF. The DNA of the CDR3 is TGTGCCAGCAGCCAAGGACTAGCGGGAGGGCCAGGGGAGCAGTTCTTC.

This clonotype has only a few counts. The chain has TRBV10-2 and TRBJ2-3; D is unresolved. The germline V gene has CDR1 WSHSY and CDR2 SAAADI. Trimming cost V 4 bases and J 7 bases, with 15 bases left between them. The CDR3 is made up of 14 amino acids. DNA for the CDR3: TGCGCCAGCAGTGCGGTGACCTCCCCGAATACGCAGTATTTT. This translates into CASSAVTSPNTQYF.

This clonotype has just a few counts. The chain combines TRBV5-1 with TRBJ2-1; D unclear. Germline CDR1 reads SGHRS; CDR2 reads YFSETQ. This CDR3 is 15 amino acids long. Trimming stripped 1 base from V and 0 bases from J, with 8 bases between. The CDR3 DNA reads TGCGCCAGCAGCTTGACGGTCCGCTCCTACAATGAGCAGTTCTTC. Amino acid sequence: CASSLTVRSYNEQFF.

This chain uses TRBV27 with TRBJ1-2, with 7 bases fitting TRBD1. V gave up 6 bases and J gave up 9 bases; unmatched junction bases: 7. The CDR3 is 12 residues long. Germline CDR1 reads MNHEY; CDR2 reads SMNVEV (reference sequence). The chain's CDR3 is CASSHSQGSYTF. For the CDR3, the DNA is TGTGCCAGCAGCCACTCACAGGGGAGCTACACCTTC.

This clonotype came up a few times. The rearrangement uses TRBV10-1 and TRBJ2-7; the D call may be TRBD1 or TRBD2 (7 bases each). V gave up 7 bases and J gave up 6 bases, with 19 bases separating them. CDR1 WNHNN and CDR2 SYGVQD come from the germline V gene (reference sequence). This CDR3 contains 14 residues. CDR3 DNA: TGCGCCAGCAATAGTGGGGGGGACAGCATCGAGCAGTACTTC. It encodes CASNSGGDSIEQYF.

The V call is TRBV10-3, the J call TRBJ2-1; 7 bases line up with TRBD2. Germline values: CDR1 ENHRY, CDR2 SYGVKD. The length of the CDR3 is 14 residues. The ends lost 8 bases at V and 0 bases at J; junction bases unmatched: 4. The CDR3 region has the DNA TGTGCCATCGGGGGGGGAAGCTCCTACAATGAGCAGTTCTTC. Amino acids: CAIGGGSSYNEQFF.

V and J are TRBV2 and TRBJ1-1; D not certain. Deletions cut 6 bases from V and 5 bases from J, with 22 bases between. Germline assignment: CDR1 SNHLY and CDR2 FYNNEI. The CDR3 is 16 amino acids. CDR3: CASSLPRGLIGTEAFF. The CDR3 nucleotides read TGTGCCAGCAGCCTCCCCCGGGGATTGATAGGGACTGAAGCTTTCTTT. Full variable domain (rest looked up from reference TRBV2 and TRBJ1-1): EPEVTQTPSHQVTQMGQEVILRCVPISNHLYFYWYRQILGQKVEFLVSFYNNEISEKSEIFDDQFSVERPDGSNFTLKIRSTKLEDSAMYFCASSLPRGLIGTEAFFGQGTRLTVV.

The chain carries TRBV2 and TRBJ2-1; 13 bases are shared with TRBD2. The CDR3 covers 18 residues. Germline CDR1 reads SNHLY; CDR2 reads FYNNEI. V trimming: 4 bases; J trimming: 9 bases; junction bases outside the gene matches: 15. CDR3 region: CASSVGFGGLAGVGEQFF. The CDR3, as DNA: TGTGCCAGCAGTGTTGGTTTTGGCGGACTAGCGGGGGTTGGTGAGCAGTTCTTC.

Remarks on this clonotype: Relative to the germline gene, one junction end is altered; a read error may explain this. The chain links TRBV7-9 to TRBJ1-2; D is unclear. CDR3 length: 12 residues. Germline V gene sequence: CDR1 SEHNR, CDR2 FQNEAQ (reference sequence). CDR3 DNA: TGTGCCGGCAGCTTAGTGCTGGGCGGCTACACCTTC. It yields the protein CAGSLVLGGYTF. The complete variable domain, with remaining parts taken from reference TRBV7-9 and TRBJ1-2, reads DTGVSQNPRHKITKRGQNVTFRCDPISEHNRLYWYRQTLGQGPEFLTYFQNEAQLEKSRLLSDRFSAERPKGSFSTLEIQRTEQGDSAMYLCAGSLVLGGYTFGSGTRLTVV.

The chain joins TRBV29-1 to TRBJ1-1; 7 positions agree with TRBD1. V lost 5 bases and J lost 5; bases outside the gene matches: 8. The length of the CDR3 is 13 residues. Germline CDR1 is SQVTM and CDR2 is ANQGSEA. The CDR3 loop reads CSVSRAGGTEAFF. CDR3 DNA: TGCAGCGTTTCCCGAGCAGGGGGGACTGAAGCTTTCTTT.

In this sample, this clonotype turned up many times. The chain combines TRBV2 with TRBJ1-3, with D perhaps matching TRBD1 (5 bases). V was cut by 0 bases and J by 0 bases, with 12 bases left in between. The CDR3 spans 17 residues. Germline V gene sequence: CDR1 SNHLY, CDR2 FYNNEI. CDR3 bases: TGTGCCAGCAGTGAAGCGCTTAGGGGAGGCTCTGGAAACACCATATATTTT. Translated: CASSEALRGGSGNTIYF.

The chain uses TRBV30 and TRBJ2-5, with D perhaps being TRBD1 or TRBD2 (5 bases each). Trimming removed 1 base at V and 5 bases at J, with 11 bases between. This CDR3 region has 13 residues. Germline V gives CDR1 GTSNPN, CDR2 SVGIG (reference sequence). CDR3 sequence reads: CAWSAGTGETQYF. CDR3 coding DNA: TGTGCCTGGAGTGCGGGGACCGGGGAGACCCAGTACTTC.

The chain couples TRBV14 to TRBJ2-3; no clear D. The CDR3 has 12 residues. V was trimmed by 3 bases and J by 5 bases, leaving 6 bases between them. Looked up from germline, CDR1 is SGHDN and CDR2 is FVKESK. CDR3 sequence: CASSQLGDTQYF. The DNA for the CDR3 is TGTGCCAGCAGCCAGCTAGGAGATACGCAGTATTTT.

The chain recombines TRBV5-1 with TRBJ2-5; 14 bases agree with TRBD2. V gave up 0 bases and J gave up 3 bases; unmatched junction bases: 13. Germline CDR1 and CDR2: SGHRS and YFSETQ. This CDR3 comprises 20 residues. CDR3 sequence reads: CASSLEGAGTSGSLKETQYF. For the CDR3, the DNA is TGCGCCAGCAGCTTGGAGGGAGCCGGGACTAGCGGGAGTTTGAAAGAGACCCAGTACTTC.

This clonotype was seen ten or more times. This chain links TRBV5-1 with TRBJ1-5; D gene unclear. V dropped 4 bases and J dropped 4 bases, with 9 bases sitting between them. This CDR3 contains 13 residues. Germline assignment: CDR1 SGHRS and CDR2 YFSETQ. The CDR3 bases are TGCGCCAGCAGCAGGGATCTGAATCAGCCCCAGCATTTT. Protein product: CASSRDLNQPQHF.